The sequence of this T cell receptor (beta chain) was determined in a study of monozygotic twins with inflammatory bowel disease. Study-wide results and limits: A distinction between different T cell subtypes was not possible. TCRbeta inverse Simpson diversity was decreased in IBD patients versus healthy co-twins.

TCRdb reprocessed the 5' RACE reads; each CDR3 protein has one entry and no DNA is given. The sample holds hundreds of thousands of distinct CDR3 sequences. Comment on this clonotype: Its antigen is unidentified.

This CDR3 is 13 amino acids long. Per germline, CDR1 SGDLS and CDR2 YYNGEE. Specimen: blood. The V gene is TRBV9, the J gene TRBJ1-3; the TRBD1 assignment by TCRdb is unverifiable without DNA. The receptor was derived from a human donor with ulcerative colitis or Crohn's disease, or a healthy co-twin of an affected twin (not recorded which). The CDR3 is CASSPGTGYTIYF.